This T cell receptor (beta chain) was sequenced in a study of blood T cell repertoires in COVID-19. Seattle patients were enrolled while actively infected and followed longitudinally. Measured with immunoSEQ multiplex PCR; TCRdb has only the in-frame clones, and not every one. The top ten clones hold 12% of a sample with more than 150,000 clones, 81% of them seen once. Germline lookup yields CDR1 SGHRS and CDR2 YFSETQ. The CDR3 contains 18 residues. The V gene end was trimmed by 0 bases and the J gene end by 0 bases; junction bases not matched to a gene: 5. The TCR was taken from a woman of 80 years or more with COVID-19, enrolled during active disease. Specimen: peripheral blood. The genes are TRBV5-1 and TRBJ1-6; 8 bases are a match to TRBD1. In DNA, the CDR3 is TGCGCCAGCAGCTTGGTGGACAGGGCAAGCTCCTATAATTCACCCCTCCACTTT. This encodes CASSLVDRASSYNSPLHF.